The 5 T cell receptor beta chains below come from one sample, sequenced in a study of metastatic and nonmetastatic thyroid tumors. Until they underwent thyroid surgery, no patient had received any treatment. With MiXCR, TCRdb reprocessed the PCR reads. The sample has about 93,000 clones, 7.5% to 9% seen once. The sample comprised blood. All receptors come from a female donor with papillary thyroid cancer or a benign thyroid nodule (not recorded which). Some clones in this sample may be carry-over from other donors' samples.

This clone was counted a few times. V and J are TRBV6-1 and TRBJ1-6; 8 nucleotides align to TRBD1. Germline V CDR1 and CDR2: MNHNS, SASEGT. V dropped 6 bases and J dropped 8; count of bases not matched to a gene: 9. The CDR3 runs to 15 residues. The chain's CDR3 is CASRADRGRDSPLHF. DNA for the CDR3: TGTGCCAGCAGGGCAGACAGGGGTCGGGATTCACCCCTCCACTTT.

The genes are TRBV19 and TRBJ2-3; perhaps TRBD2 as D (5 bases). The CDR3 is 17 residues long. Trimming cost V 0 bases and J 4 bases, with 17 bases left between them. The germline CDR1 and CDR2 sequences are LNHDA and SQIVND (reference sequence). The CDR3 nucleotides read TGTGCCAGTAGTATAGAAGGAGGCTTCTTGGGCCCAGATACGCAGTATTTT. Translating gives CASSIEGGFLGPDTQYF.

This clone appeared many times. The rearrangement uses TRBV5-5 and TRBJ2-2, with 8 positions matching TRBD1. The CDR3 extends over 15 amino acids. Trimming took 4 bases from V and 5 from J; bases not matched to a gene: 7. Germline values: CDR1 SGHKS, CDR2 YYEKEE (reference sequence). The DNA for the CDR3 is TGTGCCAGCAGCCTGGACAGGGTAGGGACCGGGGAGCTGTTTTTT. It is translated as CASSLDRVGTGELFF.

This clone was counted at least ten times. The chain joins TRBV2 to TRBJ2-7; TRBD2 aligns across 14 bases. This CDR3 has 20 amino acids. CDR1 and CDR2 from the germline V gene are SNHLY and FYNNEI. With V trimmed by 4 bases and J by 1 base, 15 bases remained unmatched. The CDR3 region has the DNA TGTGCCAGCAGTGTGAGGGGTGGACTAGCGGGGGGCCGGGCGTCCTACGAGCAGTACTTC. Translated: CASSVRGGLAGGRASYEQYF.

V gene TRBV12-3 or TRBV12-4 combines with J gene TRBJ1-6, with a tentative D call TRBD1 (5 bases). The CDR3 is made up of 15 amino acids. Trimming removed 2 bases at V and 7 bases at J, with 12 bases between. CDR3 DNA: TGTGCCAGCAGTTTAAGGGGAGGTGAAAATTCACCCCTCCACTTT. Its protein product is CASSLRGGENSPLHF.